A selection of T cell receptor beta chains follows, all from one sample in a study of T cells in Graves' hyperthyroidism and ophthalmopathy. TCRdb itself ran the multiplex PCR reads through MiXCR, one entry per CDR3 protein. Among about 380,000 distinct CDR3 sequences listed, under 20% were seen once. The sequencing input was blood. These TCRs come from a man aged 18 to 29 with Graves' ophthalmopathy. Each CDR3 is given with its conserved first and last residue. A D gene is named only where the DNA matches it firmly. Where a row states a size, it is once, few, many or the class of an expanded clone; other rows omit it.

size	J	D	V	CDR3	DNA
-	TRBJ2-3	-	TRBV3-1	CASSQAHRGGTQYF	TGTGCCAGCAGCCAAGCTCACAGGGGAGGGACGCAGTATTTT
many	TRBJ2-5	TRBD2	TRBV7-6	CASSLVVGGGNQETQYF	TGTGCCAGCAGCTTAGTAGTCGGGGGGGGGAATCAAGAGACCCAGTACTTC
many	TRBJ1-2	-	TRBV7-6	CASSPSLVEDYGYTF	TGTGCCAGCAGCCCGTCCCTGGTGGAGGACTATGGCTACACCTTC
-	TRBJ1-1	-	TRBV5-5	CASSHNRNTEAFF	TGTGCCAGCAGCCACAACAGGAACACTGAAGCTTTCTTT
many	TRBJ1-1	-	TRBV12-3/TRBV12-4	CASSTDRSTNTEAFF	TGTGCCAGCAGCACCGACAGGTCGACGAACACTGAAGCTTTCTTT
many	TRBJ2-7	TRBD2	TRBV5-6	CASSLGTSLLSYEQYF	TGTGCCAGCAGCTTGGGGACTAGCCTGCTTAGCTACGAGCAGTACTTC
many	TRBJ1-5	-	TRBV5-1	CASSLAADQPQHF	TGCGCCAGCAGCTTGGCGGCCGATCAGCCCCAGCATTTT
many	TRBJ2-5	-	TRBV11-2	CASSLSSGLGAGETQYF	TGTGCCAGCAGCTTAAGTAGCGGATTGGGGGCCGGGGAGACCCAGTACTTC
-	TRBJ2-7	TRBD1	TRBV5-1	CASSLETGGVYEQYF	TGCGCCAGCAGCTTGGAGACAGGGGGAGTCTACGAGCAGTACTTC
-	TRBJ1-5	-	TRBV9	CASSVEENQPQHF	TGTGCCAGCAGCGTAGAGGAGAATCAGCCCCAGCATTTT
many	TRBJ2-2	TRBD1	TRBV5-1	CASSPLGTANTGELFF	TGCGCCAGCAGTCCCCTGGGGACAGCGAACACCGGGGAGCTGTTTTTT
-	TRBJ2-2	TRBD1	TRBV12-3/TRBV12-4	CASNHGQGATGELFF	TGTGCCAGCAACCACGGACAGGGAGCCACCGGGGAGCTGTTTTTT
few	TRBJ2-3	TRBD1	TRBV6-1	CASSSRDSDTQYF	TGTGCCAGCAGTTCTCGGGACAGCGATACGCAGTATTTT
many	TRBJ2-3	-	TRBV2	CASRSTGGYGADTQYF	TGTGCCAGCAGAAGCACCGGGGGATACGGCGCAGATACGCAGTATTTT
few	TRBJ1-1	TRBD1	TRBV5-4	CASGMDRRTEAFF	TGTGCCAGCGGCATGGACAGGCGCACTGAAGCTTTCTTT
-	TRBJ2-1	-	TRBV9	CASSVDTGLNEQFF	TGTGCCAGCAGCGTAGATACAGGGCTGAATGAGCAGTTCTTC
-	TRBJ2-4	-	TRBV11-2	CASSLDLVEINIQYF	TGTGCCAGCAGCTTAGATCTGGTGGAGATAAACATTCAGTACTTC
many	TRBJ1-1	-	TRBV12-3/TRBV12-4	CASSLDLGGENTEAFF	TGTGCCAGCAGTTTAGATTTGGGGGGCGAGAACACTGAAGCTTTCTTT
many	TRBJ2-5	TRBD2	TRBV7-9	CASSRGRGYTYF	TGTGCCAGCAGCCGCGGGCGGGGGTATACGTACTTC
few	TRBJ2-5	TRBD2	TRBV7-3	CASSETGTSGGVEETQYF	TGTGCCAGCAGCGAAACCGGGACTAGCGGGGGGGTTGAGGAGACCCAGTACTTC
-	TRBJ2-2	-	TRBV27	CASADQVGELFF	TGTGCCAGCGCGGATCAGGTCGGGGAGCTGTTTTTT
-	TRBJ1-1	TRBD1	TRBV7-3	CASSLMGGTGVEAFF	TGTGCCAGCAGCTTAATGGGCGGGACAGGGGTTGAAGCTTTCTTT
-	TRBJ1-2	-	TRBV6-1	CASSIRGGVLGYTF	TGTGCCAGCAGTATCCGGGGAGGGGTATTGGGCTACACCTTC
few	TRBJ1-1	-	TRBV20-1	CSANLGGFSTEAFF	TGCAGTGCTAATCTCGGGGGGTTTTCCACTGAAGCTTTCTTT
many	TRBJ2-1	-	TRBV18	CASSPPTPHSNEQFF	TGTGCCAGCTCACCACCGACGCCTCATAGCAATGAGCAGTTCTTC
many	TRBJ2-5	TRBD2	TRBV12-3/TRBV12-4	CASSPQRGTQETQYF	TGTGCCAGCAGTCCCCAGCGGGGGACCCAAGAGACCCAGTACTTC
-	TRBJ1-1	-	TRBV9	CASSVSQGYTEAFF	TGTGCCAGCAGCGTATCTCAGGGTTACACTGAAGCTTTCTTT
few	TRBJ2-1	TRBD1	TRBV4-2	CASSQDWTGNEQFF	TGTGCCAGCAGCCAAGATTGGACAGGGAATGAGCAGTTCTTC
few	TRBJ1-2	-	TRBV10-3	CAISEAGNNYGYTF	TGTGCCATCAGTGAAGCAGGGAACAACTATGGCTACACCTTC